What follows are 17 T cell receptor beta chains derived from one specimen sequenced in a study of cytomegalovirus exposure and HLA in healthy donors. The PCR used 60 Vbeta and 13 Jbeta primers. TCRdb's table, derived via immunoSEQ multiplex PCR, lists solely in-frame clones and lacks some. This sample carries fewer than 200,000 clones, roughly four fifths of them seen once, and the ten largest clones take more than 1.2%. The sample consisted of PBMCs. These receptors all stem from a man aged 18-30 years in good health and CMV-seronegative.

This clone was counted between two and nine times. The chain uses TRBV19 and TRBJ2-5, with TRBD1 matching 11 bases. V trimming: 4 bases; J trimming: 1 base; junction bases outside the gene matches: 2. This CDR3 comprises 15 residues. The V gene's germline CDR1 is LNHDA and CDR2 SQIVND (reference sequence). CDR3 amino acids: CASSTGQGAQETQYF. The CDR3 DNA is TGTGCCAGTAGTACCGGACAGGGGGCCCAAGAGACCCAGTACTTC.

The V and J genes are TRBV10-1 and TRBJ1-3; D not certain. From germline, CDR1 is WNHNN and CDR2 SYGVQD (reference sequence). This CDR3 is 15 amino acids long. V was cut by 0 bases and J by 1 base, with 7 bases left in between. The CDR3 nucleotides are TGCGCCAGCAGTGAGTCTGTCAGTTCTGGAAACACCATATATTTT. Its protein product is CASSESVSSGNTIYF.

The chain employs TRBV5-6 and TRBJ2-3; no firm D call. Germline V lookup: CDR1 SGHDT, CDR2 YYEEEE. Trimming took off 4 bases at V and 2 bases at J, with 8 bases between the two ends. This CDR3 has 13 residues. CDR3 coding DNA: TGTGCCAGCAGCCTTTCTTACACAGATACGCAGTATTTT. It codes for CASSLSYTDTQYF. Full variable domain (rest looked up from reference TRBV5-6 and TRBJ2-3): DAGVTQSPTHLIKTRGQQVTLRCSPKSGHDTVSWYQQALGQGPQFIFQYYEEEERQRGNFPDRFSGHQFPNYSSELNVNALLLGDSALYLCASSLSYTDTQYFGPGTRLTVL.

The chain couples TRBV27 to TRBJ2-7, with 11 positions matching TRBD2. V shed 5 bases, J shed 3 bases, and the junction held 9 bases outside the gene matches. From germline, CDR1 is MNHEY and CDR2 SMNVEV (reference sequence). This CDR3 region has 16 residues. The CDR3 loop reads CASSPTLAGGIYEQYF. The CDR3 nucleotides are TGTGCCAGCAGTCCAACTCTAGCGGGAGGTATCTACGAGCAGTACTTC.

This sequence joins TRBV28 and TRBJ1-1, with D maybe TRBD1 (6 bases). This CDR3 comprises 15 residues. V was trimmed by 4 bases and J by 5 bases, leaving 17 bases between them. Germline V gene data show CDR1 as MDHEN and CDR2 as SYDVKM. The CDR3 DNA reads as TGTGCCAGCAGTTCGGAACAGGGAATGGGGACTGAAGCTTTCTTT. Amino acids: CASSSEQGMGTEAFF. Looking up the rest from reference TRBV28 and TRBJ1-1 gives the full variable domain: DVKVTQSSRYLVKRTGEKVFLECVQDMDHENMFWYRQDPGLGLRLIYFSYDVKMKEKGDIPEGYSVSREKKERFSLILESASTNQTSMYLCASSSEQGMGTEAFFGQGTRLTVV.

This rearrangement joins TRBV27 to TRBJ2-1, with 10 bases fitting TRBD2. V trimming: 6 bases; J trimming: 12 bases; junction bases outside the gene matches: 11. The CDR3 loop spans 14 amino acids. Germline CDR1 reads MNHEY; CDR2 reads SMNVEV (reference sequence). The CDR3 DNA follows: TGTGCCAGCAGATTAGCGGGAGGCCGCGACTGGCAGTTCTTC. It translates to CASRLAGGRDWQFF.

The chain joins TRBV6-5 to TRBJ1-5; D unresolved. This CDR3 is 11 amino acids long. CDR1 is MNHEY, CDR2 SVGAGI, per germline. The ends were cut back, 11 bases at V and 1 base at J, with 6 bases in the middle. The DNA for the CDR3 is TGTGCCGCGGGGAGCAATCAGCCCCAGCATTTT. It specifies CAAGSNQPQHF.

This rearrangement joins TRBV18 to TRBJ2-3, with 13 bases that match TRBD2. Germline CDR1 KGHSH, CDR2 LQKENI. The J segment lost 0 bases and the V segment lost 4 bases, leaving 7 bases of the junction unmatched. The CDR3 loop spans 18 amino acids. CDR3 amino acids: CASSLGTSGTTSTDTQYF. The CDR3 coding sequence is TGTGCCAGCTCACTCGGGACTAGCGGGACCACTAGCACAGATACGCAGTATTTT.

The chain joins TRBV7-2 to TRBJ2-3, with TRBD2 matching 8 bases. Germline V gene sequence: CDR1 SGHTA, CDR2 FQGNSA. This CDR3 is 17 amino acids long. J lost 3 bases, V lost 8 bases, and 16 bases had no gene match. The CDR3 sequence: CASRRLDGRAFTDTQYF. CDR3 coding DNA: TGTGCCAGCCGCCGACTGGACGGGAGGGCCTTTACAGATACGCAGTATTTT.

In this sample, this clone turned up a few times. J is TRBJ2-5 and V is TRBV18, with D possibly being TRBD2 (5 bases). Germline CDR1 is KGHSH and CDR2 is LQKENI. This CDR3 spans 14 amino acids. V was pared by 1 base and J by 1 base, with 7 bases between. CDR3 DNA sequence: TGTGCCAGCTCACCACGAGGGCGCCAAGAGACCCAGTACTTC. Protein sequence: CASSPRGRQETQYF.

The genes are TRBV9 and TRBJ2-3; D remains unclear. Germline CDR1 SGDLS, CDR2 YYNGEE. V was clipped by 4 bases and J by 4 bases, with 7 bases between them. The CDR3 sequence is 12 residues long. This CDR3 reads CASSLYSDTQYF. The CDR3 DNA reads TGTGCCAGCAGCCTCTACTCAGATACGCAGTATTTT.

The rearrangement uses TRBV5-5 and TRBJ1-3; D is unclear. The V end was cut by 2 bases, the J end by 0 bases, with 15 bases between. The CDR3 spans 17 residues. Germline V gives CDR1 SGHKS, CDR2 YYEKEE (reference sequence). CDR3 sequence reads: CASSLYPSGNSGNTIYF. CDR3 in DNA: TGTGCCAGCAGCTTATACCCTTCGGGGAACTCTGGAAACACCATATATTTT.

This clone has just one count. The rearrangement joins TRBV30 to TRBJ2-3; 9 nucleotides line up with TRBD2. CDR3 length: 14 residues. J gave up 7 bases and V 3 bases, and 8 bases lay outside the gene matches. Looked up from germline, CDR1 is GTSNPN and CDR2 is SVGIG (reference sequence). CDR3 bases: TGTGCCTGGAGGGGGCTAGCGGGACAAAATACGCAGTATTTT. Its protein is CAWRGLAGQNTQYF. Full variable domain (outside the CDR3, taken from reference TRBV30 and TRBJ2-3): SQTIHQWPATLVQPVGSPLSLECTVEGTSNPNLYWYRQAAGRGLQLLFYSVGIGQISSEVPQNLSASRPQDRQFILSSKKLLLSDSGFYLCAWRGLAGQNTQYFGPGTRLTVL.

The rearrangement links TRBV9 to TRBJ1-6, with D possibly matching TRBD1 (5 bases). V gave up 3 bases and J gave up 7 bases, with 8 bases separating them. The germline V gene encodes CDR1 SGDLS and CDR2 YYNGEE. The CDR3 totals 13 residues. CDR3: CASSGQTNSPLHF. The CDR3 region has the DNA TGTGCCAGCAGCGGACAGACGAATTCACCCCTCCACTTT. Full variable domain (outside the CDR3, taken from reference TRBV9 and TRBJ1-6): DSGVTQTPKHLITATGQRVTLRCSPRSGDLSVYWYQQSLDQGLQFLIQYYNGEERAKGNILERFSAQQFPDLHSELNLSSLELGDSALYFCASSGQTNSPLHFGNGTRLTVT.

This clone was seen a handful of times. V gene TRBV29-1 combines with J gene TRBJ2-2, with 9 bases that match TRBD2. Germline V CDR1 and CDR2: SQVTM, ANQGSEA. V lost 4 bases to trimming and J lost 6 bases; unmatched junction nucleotides: 6. This CDR3 spans 14 amino acids. CDR3 sequence (DNA): TGCAGCGTTGCGGGACTAGCTAAGGCCGGGGAGCTGTTTTTT. Translated: CSVAGLAKAGELFF.

V and J are TRBV6-6 and TRBJ2-3; D is perhaps TRBD2 (6 bases). The CDR3 is made up of 16 amino acids. Trimming shortened V by 4 bases and J by 1 base, and 15 bases separated the two germline ends. The germline CDR1 and CDR2 sequences are MNHNY and SVGAGI (reference sequence). The CDR3 sequence is CASSSLAERGTDTQYF. CDR3 nucleotides: TGTGCCAGCAGTTCTTTAGCGGAGCGGGGCACAGATACGCAGTATTTT.

This chain connects TRBV9 to TRBJ2-1; 8 bases match TRBD2. Germline CDR1 SGDLS, CDR2 YYNGEE. The CDR3 loop spans 15 amino acids. J was trimmed by 4 bases and V by 0 bases; bases with no gene match: 3. The DNA of the CDR3 is TGTGCCAGCAGCGTAGAACTAGCGGATTACAATGAGCAGTTCTTC. This encodes CASSVELADYNEQFF.